This passage covers 6 T cell receptor beta chains from one sample sequenced in a study of T cells in localized non-small cell lung cancer. Method: immunoSEQ multiplex PCR; TCRdb's copy keeps in-frame clones and lacks some. The table has fewer than 13,000 clones, around 79% seen once. Sequencing used peripheral blood, obtained before any cancer treatment. The receptors stem from a male donor older than 55 with stage I lung adenocarcinoma.

This clone was picked up a small number of times. The chain employs TRBV29-1 and TRBJ2-2; TRBD1 might be the D (5 bases). Deletions cut 5 bases from V and 0 bases from J, with 13 bases between. Germline loops: CDR1 SQVTM, CDR2 ANQGSEA. CDR3 length: 15 residues. The CDR3 loop reads CSVQSKTANTGELFF. CDR3 DNA: TGCAGCGTTCAATCAAAGACAGCGAACACCGGGGAGCTGTTTTTT.

The chain employs TRBV19 and TRBJ1-2; no definite D call. The CDR3 contains 12 residues. CDR1 and CDR2 from the germline V gene are LNHDA and SQIVND (reference sequence). V was pared by 5 bases and J by 10 bases, with 14 bases between. The CDR3 region is CASSPRTQDYTF. Here the CDR3 DNA reads TGTGCCAGTAGTCCTCGCACGCAGGACTACACCTTC.

This sequence joins TRBV11-2 and TRBJ2-2, with TRBD1 identical over 8 bases. Germline V lookup: CDR1 SGHAT, CDR2 FQNNGV. J gave up 6 bases and V 4 bases, and 10 bases lay outside the gene matches. The CDR3 spans 16 residues. The CDR3 loop reads CASSSRSQGAAGELFF. CDR3 bases: TGTGCCAGCAGCTCGAGGTCCCAGGGGGCCGCCGGGGAGCTGTTTTTT.

The chain links TRBV5-4 to TRBJ2-5; TRBD2 matches at 7 bases. V shed 2 bases, J shed 5 bases, and the junction held 9 bases outside the gene matches. CDR3 length: 15 amino acids. CDR1 is SGHNT and CDR2 is YYREEE in the germline V gene (reference sequence). The CDR3 coding sequence is TGTGCCAGCAGCTTCCGCGGGGGAAAGGGGGAGACCCAGTACTTC. Translated, it gives CASSFRGGKGETQYF.

The rearrangement uses TRBV27 and TRBJ1-2; 9 bases are a match to TRBD1. Germline V gene sequence: CDR1 MNHEY, CDR2 SMNVEV (reference sequence). Germline trimming cut 1 base from V and 8 bases from J; bases unmatched to any gene: 8. The CDR3 length is 15 residues. This CDR3 reads CASSLYWTGVEGYTF. DNA for the CDR3: TGTGCCAGCAGTTTATATTGGACAGGGGTAGAGGGCTACACCTTC.

The V and J genes are TRBV5-6 and TRBJ2-2, with D uncertain. CDR3 size: 14 residues. Trimming stripped 1 base from V and 6 bases from J, with 10 bases between. Germline values: CDR1 SGHDT, CDR2 YYEEEE. The CDR3 reads CASSLRVVSGELFF. The CDR3 DNA is TGTGCCAGCAGCTTGAGGGTTGTTTCCGGGGAGCTGTTTTTT.